This TCR beta chain was recorded in a study of cytomegalovirus exposure and HLA in healthy donors. Study observations and caveats: Later analysis associated a missense DCLRE1C variant with TCR beta V- and J-gene trimming. Most TCR beta V segments were productive about 90% or about 30% of the time in an earlier analysis. Presence/absence analyses took donor sequencing depth as roughly uniform.

In the case of this clone: The target antigen is unknown.

There are 14 residues in the CDR3. Trimming removed 3 bases from V and 3 bases from J, with 11 bases in between. CDR1 is PRHDT and CDR2 is FYEKMQ in the germline V gene (reference sequence). This PCR relied on a set of 60 Vbeta primers and 13 Jbeta primers. Original processing notes: An analysis performed later counted around 80 million unique TCR beta chains (approximately 11 million of them shared). Clones were sequenced by immunoSEQ multiplex PCR, and TCRdb holds only the in-frame ones, with some missing. Clonal size and the V and J genes are those of that table, whereas D and trimming came from the DNA. In the table there are about 210,000 clones, approximately 80% of which are singletons.

The TCR sequence derives from a man aged 25-45 years in good health and CMV-seronegative. Sequencing used PBMCs. The chain uses TRBV13 and TRBJ2-5; TRBD2 is a possible D gene (6 bases). The CDR3 is CASSFGGGKETQYF. The CDR3 DNA sequence: TGTGCCAGCAGCTTCGGTGGGGGGAAAGAGACCCAGTACTTC. Drawing the rest from reference TRBV13 and TRBJ2-5, the complete variable domain is AAGVIQSPRHLIKEKRETATLKCYPIPRHDTVYWYQQGPGQDPQFLISFYEKMQSDKGSIPDRFSAQQFSDYHSELNMSSLELGDSALYFCASSFGGGKETQYFGPGTRLLVL.